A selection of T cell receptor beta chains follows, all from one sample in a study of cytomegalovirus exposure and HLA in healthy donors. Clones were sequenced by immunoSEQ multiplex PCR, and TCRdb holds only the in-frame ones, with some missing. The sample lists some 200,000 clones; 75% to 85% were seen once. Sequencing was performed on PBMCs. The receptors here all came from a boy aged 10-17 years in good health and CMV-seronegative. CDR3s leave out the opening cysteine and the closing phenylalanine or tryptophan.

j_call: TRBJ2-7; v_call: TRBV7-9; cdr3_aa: ASSPPGLAVYEQY
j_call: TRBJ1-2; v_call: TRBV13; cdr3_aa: ASSPMENYGYT
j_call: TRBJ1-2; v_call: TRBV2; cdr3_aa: ASSRQSDYGYT
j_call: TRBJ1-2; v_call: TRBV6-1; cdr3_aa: ASRAGPGDGYT
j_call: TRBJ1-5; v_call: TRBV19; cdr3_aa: ASSGTGTSNQPQH
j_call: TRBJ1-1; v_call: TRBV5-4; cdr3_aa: ASSPGGGTLNTEAF
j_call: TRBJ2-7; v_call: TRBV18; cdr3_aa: ASSPLPGDEQY
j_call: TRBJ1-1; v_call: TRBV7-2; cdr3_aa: ASSSTGSAEAF
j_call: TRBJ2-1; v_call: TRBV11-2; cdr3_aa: ASSSRTGDNEQF
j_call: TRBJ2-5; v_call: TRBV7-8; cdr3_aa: ASSSGLEETQY
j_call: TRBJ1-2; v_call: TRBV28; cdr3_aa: ASRLGAAVNYGYT